The T cell receptor beta chain under discussion was sequenced for a study of blood T cell repertoires in COVID-19. About the research overall: Samples of COVID-19 (acute and convalescent) were obtained from the United States, Italy and Spain. The analysed material was cDNA or gDNA that came from T cells, B-cell-depleted T cells, or PBMCs.

In germline, CDR1 is MNHEY, CDR2 SVGEGT. V dropped 4 bases and J dropped 4; count of bases not matched to a gene: 11. This CDR3 is built from 17 residues. Authors' data handling: Estimation of nucleated cell counts relied on the amplification of reference gene primers. Sequencing was performed with immunoSEQ multiplex PCR; in TCRdb, only in-frame clones are kept and a portion is missing. D and trimming come from the DNA, and the V and J calls and clone size come from that table. The table has roughly 340,000 clones, around nine tenths seen once. This clonotype was obtained from a woman aged 18-29 years who had recovered from COVID-19. Source material: peripheral blood. The chain employs TRBV6-2 or TRBV6-3 and TRBJ2-1; the match to TRBD1 covers 9 bases. The CDR3 DNA reads TGTGCCAGCAGTTCTACCCAGACAGGGGGGTTATACAATGAGCAGTTCTTC. Protein: CASSSTQTGGLYNEQFF.